Below are 14 T cell receptor beta chains sequenced from a single sample in a study of CD8 T cells in ankylosing spondylitis. TCRdb re-called the 5' RACE reads with MiXCR, one entry per CDR3 protein. The sample contains 150,000 to 200,000 distinct CDR3 sequences, around 16% of which appear only once. Specimen: blood, either unsorted or a sorted T cell fraction (not recorded which). These receptors came from a male donor with ankylosing spondylitis or in good health (not recorded which).

This clonotype came up once. One junction end does not reproduce the germline sequence, and a read error may be involved. The V gene is TRBV11-2, the J gene TRBJ2-1, with 8 bases aligning to TRBD2. The CDR3 spans 13 residues. The germline gives CDR1 SGHAT, CDR2 FQNNGV. The CDR3 loop is CAGSLLRGGEQFF. CDR3 bases: TGTGCCGGCAGCTTACTTCGGGGGGGTGAGCAGTTCTTC.

This clonotype was counted only a few times. The chain has TRBV9 and TRBJ1-2; TRBD1 matches 7 bases. The CDR3 has 14 residues. From germline, CDR1 is SGDLS and CDR2 YYNGEE. V was clipped by 0 bases and J by 9 bases; unmatched bases: 8. The CDR3, as DNA: TGTGCCAGCAGCGTAGCGCGACAGGGAGGGCGCTACACCTTC. It codes for CASSVARQGGRYTF.

This clonotype was seen only a few times. This chain joins TRBV28 and TRBJ2-2; 8 bases line up with TRBD1. J gave up 11 bases and V 11 bases, and 16 bases lay outside the gene matches. CDR3 length: 14 amino acids. Per the germline V gene, CDR1 is MDHEN and CDR2 is SYDVKM. The CDR3 loop reads CAVSGTGRSRELFF. CDR3 nucleotides: TGTGCCGTCTCCGGGACAGGCCGTTCTAGAGAGCTGTTTTTT.

This clonotype came up many times. The rearrangement joins TRBV29-1 to TRBJ2-1; 11 bases align to TRBD2. Germline loops: CDR1 SQVTM, CDR2 ANQGSEA. The CDR3 is 17 amino acids. The trim removed 1 base at V and 0 bases at J, leaving 5 bases unmatched. In DNA, the CDR3 is TGCAGCGTTGAAGGGACTAGCGGGTTTTCCTCCTACAATGAGCAGTTCTTC. This encodes CSVEGTSGFSSYNEQFF.

V and J are TRBV11-2 and TRBJ2-1; possibly TRBD1 or TRBD2 for D (7 bases each). There are 15 residues in the CDR3. Germline V lookup: CDR1 SGHAT, CDR2 FQNNGV. With 7 bases removed from V and 5 bases from J, the gap between germline ends came to 18 bases. Written as DNA, the CDR3 is TGTGCCAGCATCTCAGGGAGGGGGCCTAACAATGAGCAGTTCTTC. It is translated as CASISGRGPNNEQFF.

This clonotype appeared many times. The rearrangement joins TRBV5-1 to TRBJ2-7; no reliable D call. The CDR3 is made up of 14 amino acids. Germline V CDR1 and CDR2: SGHRS, YFSETQ. Trimming shortened V by 4 bases and J by 0 bases, and 11 bases separated the two germline ends. CDR3 amino acids: CASSPLESSYEQYF. The CDR3 DNA is TGCGCCAGCAGCCCACTCGAAAGCTCCTACGAGCAGTACTTC.

This sequence joins TRBV29-1 and TRBJ1-1; D may be TRBD1 (5 bases). V was trimmed by 7 bases and J by 6 bases, leaving 15 bases between them. Germline V CDR1 and CDR2: SQVTM, ANQGSEA. The CDR3 consists of 12 residues. CDR3: CSALGDGAEAFF. CDR3 coding DNA: TGCAGCGCCCTAGGGGACGGGGCTGAAGCTTTCTTT. Full variable domain (rest looked up from reference TRBV29-1 and TRBJ1-1): SAVISQKPSRDICQRGTSLTIQCQVDSQVTMMFWYRQQPGQSLTLIATANQGSEATYESGFVIDKFPISRPNLTFSTLTVSNMSPEDSSIYLCSALGDGAEAFFGQGTRLTVV.

This clonotype was observed at least ten times. The chain couples TRBV20-1 to TRBJ2-1; D is ambiguous. The CDR3 runs to 15 residues. Germline CDR1 DFQATT, CDR2 SNEGSKA (reference sequence). Trimming took 3 bases from V and 2 from J, leaving 14 bases between them. The CDR3 DNA sequence: TGCAGTGCTAGTGTCAGCATAGGGCCCTACAATGAGCAGTTCTTC. This encodes CSASVSIGPYNEQFF.

This clonotype was seen a few times. The V call is TRBV5-6, the J call TRBJ2-2, with 7 bases aligning to TRBD1. The V segment lost 1 base and the J segment 6 bases; nucleotides outside the gene matches: 6. From germline, CDR1 is SGHDT and CDR2 YYEEEE. This CDR3 is 15 amino acids long. CDR3 residues: CASSLYDRDAGELFF. In nucleotides, the CDR3 is TGTGCCAGCAGCTTGTATGACAGGGATGCCGGGGAGCTGTTTTTT.

This clonotype was seen ten or more times. V is TRBV28 and J is TRBJ2-7; D perhaps matches TRBD1 (6 bases). The CDR3 sequence is 14 residues long. In germline, CDR1 is MDHEN, CDR2 SYDVKM. The V end lost 2 bases, the J end lost 3 bases, and 11 bases lay between the germline ends. CDR3 nucleotides: TGTGCCAGCAGTTTACCGGGACACTTCTACGAGCAGTACTTC. As protein: CASSLPGHFYEQYF.

This clonotype is a singleton in its sample. One base away lies a much larger clone, so this may be a sequencing read error. J is TRBJ2-7 and V is TRBV5-6, with a tentative D call TRBD2 (5 bases). V gave up 4 bases and J gave up 2 bases, with 13 bases separating them. The CDR3 spans 14 residues. Germline V CDR1 and CDR2: SGHDT, YYEEEE. Here the CDR3 DNA reads TGTGCCAGCAGCCGGACTCACAGCCCCTACGAGCAGTACTTC. It codes for CASSRTHSPYEQYF.

The V call is TRBV18, the J call TRBJ2-7; 7 bases are a match to TRBD1. The CDR3 has 14 amino acids. V dropped 1 base and J dropped 2; count of bases not matched to a gene: 2. Germline CDR1 is KGHSH and CDR2 is LQKENI. CDR3 sequence (DNA): TGTGCCAGCTCACCACGGGGACAGCCCTACGAGCAGTACTTC. Protein sequence: CASSPRGQPYEQYF.

By its share, this clonotype is medium-sized. The chain couples TRBV11-2 to TRBJ1-2; D ambiguous. V was trimmed by 1 base and J by 3 bases, leaving 12 bases between them. Per the germline V gene, CDR1 is SGHAT and CDR2 is FQNNGV. The CDR3 consists of 15 residues. CDR3 DNA: TGTGCCAGCAGCTTAGGGGCAGGCTGGGACTATGGCTACACCTTC. Amino acid sequence: CASSLGAGWDYGYTF.

V gene TRBV5-1 combines with J gene TRBJ1-4; D is ambiguous. Trimming stripped 1 base from V and 6 bases from J, with 13 bases between. Per the germline V gene, CDR1 is SGHRS and CDR2 is YFSETQ. The CDR3 covers 15 residues. The CDR3 loop is CASSLFHRSDEKLFF. CDR3 nucleotides: TGCGCCAGCAGCTTGTTTCACCGATCGGATGAAAAACTGTTTTTT.